Described below is a single T cell receptor (beta chain) sequence and its context. Its antigen is currently not known. Base qualities are not provided; no much larger clone lies one nucleotide away. This specimen belongs to a study of STAT5B mutations in CD4+ large granular lymphocyte leukemia (dated by TCRdb to between 2021 and 2024). The study in broad terms: Among the healthy controls, the CDR3 'QG' motif was associated with a particular HLA allele. The study compared the TCRbeta repertoires of patients with CD4+ T-cell large granular lymphocyte leukemia against those of healthy blood donors. The purity of purified fractions was confirmed by flow cytometry on FACSCanto II or FACSVerse to exceed 95% among lymphocytes.

Relative to germline, V is 0 bases shorter and J is 0 bases shorter, with 10 bases between their ends. From the cysteine up to the phenylalanine, the CDR3 has a length of 16 residues. Kept here is only the CDR3 DNA, which spans 48 bases and is read in frame from base 1. The CDR1 and CDR2 encoded by the germline V gene are SGHDT and YYEEEE. Broad study findings and their caveats: CD4-sorted patient repertoires appeared more clonal than healthy CD4+ repertoires, and this difference persisted after removing the putative leukemic clones. Enrichment of TRBV06-family usage was observed among the top patient clones (8/27) relative to healthy controls (2/35). Main leukemic clonotypes were private to each patient, although roughly 25% appeared at low frequency in other patients' non-leukemic repertoires. The data were not HLA-matched, and the higher clonality in CD4+ T-LGLL than in CD8+ T-LGLL could be due to the relatively small sample size.

TCRbeta rearrangements were sequenced from genomic DNA using the immunoSEQ assay at survey resolution. Processing in the source paper ran as follows. In the TCR sequencing data, the smallest productive clonotype frequency that could be detected was 2.59 x 10-5. Analyses included only productive TCRbeta rearrangements, meaning complete and in-frame sequences. Simpson clonality, calculated in the immunoSEQ Analyzer version 3.0, was used as the measure of sample clonality. Clones were binned by frequency as very rare, small, medium, large (1-20%) or hyperexpanded (>20%). OLGA 1.2.3 estimated generation probabilities, VDJtools produced V-gene circos plots, VDJdb was queried for specificities, and GLIPH identified CDR3 motifs. The source is immuneACCESS, and TCRdb retained only in-frame sequences with V and J called. Part of the clones is not carried over; for the studies checked, unresolved V genes explain less than half of this, and the remainder is unexplained. The V and J calls and the clone size are those of that table, but D and trimming were determined from the DNA. Across this sample there are over 35,000 clones, with about 82% seen only once. The biggest ten clones account for roughly 1.3% of the sample.

Buffy coats from roughly 40 blood donors, supplied by the Finnish Red Cross blood service, were used as healthy controls. All TCR-sequenced material derived from peripheral blood: patient blood samples and healthy donor buffy coats. Ficoll-Hypaque gradient centrifugation was used to isolate peripheral blood mononuclear cells. CD4+ cells were magnetically purified from the buffy coats of healthy controls. Genomic DNA was extracted with the Gentra Puregene Cell and Tissue kit and quantified on a Qubit 2.0 fluorometer. Sequenced input: CD4+ T cells from blood buffy coats. In this chain, TRBV5-6 is recombined with TRBJ2-1, with a tentative D gene TRBD2 over 5 matching bases. The clonotype originates from a human donor in good health. The CDR3 region reads CASSLVVGSSYNEQFF. The DNA is TGTGCCAGCAGCTTGGTAGTGGGGAGCTCCTACAATGAGCAGTTCTTC.